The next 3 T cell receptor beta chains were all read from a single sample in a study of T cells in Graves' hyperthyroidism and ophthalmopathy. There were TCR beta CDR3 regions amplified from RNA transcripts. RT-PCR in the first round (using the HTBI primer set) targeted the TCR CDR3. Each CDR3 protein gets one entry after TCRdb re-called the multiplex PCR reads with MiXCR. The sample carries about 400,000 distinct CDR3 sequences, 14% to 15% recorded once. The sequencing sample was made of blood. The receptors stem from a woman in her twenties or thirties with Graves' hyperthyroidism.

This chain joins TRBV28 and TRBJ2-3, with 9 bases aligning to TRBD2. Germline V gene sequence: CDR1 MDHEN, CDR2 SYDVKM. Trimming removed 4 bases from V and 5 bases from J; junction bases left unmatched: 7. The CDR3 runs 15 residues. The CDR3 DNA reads TGTGCCAGCAGTTACACACGGACTAGCGTAGATACGCAGTATTTT. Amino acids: CASSYTRTSVDTQYF.

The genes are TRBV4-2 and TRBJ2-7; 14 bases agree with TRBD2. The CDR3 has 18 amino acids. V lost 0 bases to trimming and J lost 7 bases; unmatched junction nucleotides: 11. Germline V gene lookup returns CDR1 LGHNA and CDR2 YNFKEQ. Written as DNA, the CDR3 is TGTGCCAGCAGCCAAGAGGCGACTAGCGGGAGGGCCAACCTTGAGCAGTACTTC. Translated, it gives CASSQEATSGRANLEQYF.

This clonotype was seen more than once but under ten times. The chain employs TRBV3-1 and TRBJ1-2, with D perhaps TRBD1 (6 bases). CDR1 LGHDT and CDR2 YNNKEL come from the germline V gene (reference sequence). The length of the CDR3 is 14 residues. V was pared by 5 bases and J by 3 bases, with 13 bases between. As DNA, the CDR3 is TGTGCCAGCAGCTGGGACACCAGGGACTATGGCTACACCTTC. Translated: CASSWDTRDYGYTF.